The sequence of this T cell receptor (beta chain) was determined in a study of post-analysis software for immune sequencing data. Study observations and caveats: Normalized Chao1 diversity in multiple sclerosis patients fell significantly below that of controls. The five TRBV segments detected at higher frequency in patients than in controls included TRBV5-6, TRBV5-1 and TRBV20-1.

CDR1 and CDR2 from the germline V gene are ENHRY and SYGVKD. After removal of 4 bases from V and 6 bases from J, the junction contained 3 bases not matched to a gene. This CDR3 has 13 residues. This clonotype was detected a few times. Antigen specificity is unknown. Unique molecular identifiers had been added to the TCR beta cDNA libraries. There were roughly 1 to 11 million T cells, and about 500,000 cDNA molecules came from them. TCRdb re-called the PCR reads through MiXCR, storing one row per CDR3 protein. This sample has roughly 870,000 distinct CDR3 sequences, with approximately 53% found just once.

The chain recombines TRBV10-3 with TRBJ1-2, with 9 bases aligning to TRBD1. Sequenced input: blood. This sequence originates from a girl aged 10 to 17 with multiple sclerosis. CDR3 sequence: CAISAGTGHGYTF. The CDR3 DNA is TGTGCCATCAGTGCCGGGACAGGGCATGGCTACACCTTC.